This entry describes one TCR beta chain. Sample treatment: preoperative locoregional IRX-2 cytokine immunotherapy. Libraries were prepared by immunoSEQ multiplex PCR; TCRdb keeps only in-frame clonotypes and omits some of them. The sample lists over 5,500 clones, 60% to 85% occurring once. The data derive from a study of preoperative IRX-2 immunotherapy in early breast cancer. This sample comprised tumor tissue, obtained before IRX-2 immunotherapy. This receptor was obtained from a human donor with breast cancer.

The CDR3 sequence is CASSPRPRPASFSTDTQYF. The CDR3 nucleotides are TGTGCCAGCAGCCCCAGGCCACGCCCAGCCTCCTTTAGCACAGATACGCAGTATTTT. The chain joins TRBV11-3 to TRBJ2-3, with D unclear. Trimming stripped 5 bases from V and 0 bases from J, with 24 bases between. This CDR3 has 19 residues. Germline values: CDR1 SGHNT, CDR2 YENEEA.